The entry below gives a single TCR beta chain sequence along with its context. The antigen is undetermined. A single record per CDR3 protein comes from TCRdb applying MiXCR to the reads. The data hold about 110,000 distinct CDR3 sequences, with less than 55% observed a single time. This entry comes from a study of T cell repertoires in cytomegalovirus infection. Overall study context: The authors used CMV epitopes that were HLA-C-restricted (recently identified) and HLA-B-restricted (well studied). Matching HLA type and CMV infection were both indicated by public TCR beta signatures.

The receptor was derived from a human donor in good health (CMV status not recorded). Some clones in this sample may be carry-over from other donors' samples. Source: CD8+ T cells from cultured PBMCs, taken from culture after CMV antigen stimulation.

The CDR3 loop reads CASSQGPSPYEQYF. CDR3 in DNA: TGTGCCAGCAGCCAAGGCCCCTCACCCTACGAGCAGTACTTC. The rearrangement uses TRBV14 and TRBJ2-7; no clear D gene. This CDR3 has 14 amino acids. Germline CDR1 and CDR2: SGHDN and FVKESK. Trimming removed 1 base from V and 2 bases from J, with 9 bases in between.